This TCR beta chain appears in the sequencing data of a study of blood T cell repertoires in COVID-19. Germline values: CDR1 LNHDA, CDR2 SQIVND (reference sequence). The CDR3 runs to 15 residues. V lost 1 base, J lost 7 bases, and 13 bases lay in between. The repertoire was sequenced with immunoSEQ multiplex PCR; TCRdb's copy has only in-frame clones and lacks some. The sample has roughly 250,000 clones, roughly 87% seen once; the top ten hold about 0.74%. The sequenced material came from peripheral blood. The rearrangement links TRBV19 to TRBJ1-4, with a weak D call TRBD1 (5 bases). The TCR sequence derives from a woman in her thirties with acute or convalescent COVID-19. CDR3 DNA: TGTGCCAGTAGTATAGCGGGGGGAGGTAGTGAAAAACTGTTTTTT. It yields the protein CASSIAGGGSEKLFF.